These T cell receptor beta chains were read from a single sample in a study of control samples from healthy donors and cancer patients. Assay: immunoSEQ multiplex PCR; the TCRdb copy retains only in-frame clones and omits some. The sample carries 120,000 or so clones, approximately 94% recorded once. Sequenced sample: blood. The receptors were gathered from a man aged 30 to 45 in good health. Each CDR3 is given with its conserved first and last residue. The order of the fields is V gene, D gene, J gene, CDR3 protein, CDR3 DNA. D genes are given only for firm matches.

V gene: TRBV7-2
D gene: .
J gene: TRBJ1-2
CDR3 protein: CASSLTASGYTF
CDR3 DNA: TGTGCCAGCAGCTTAACGGCGAGTGGCTACACCTTC

V gene: TRBV19
D gene: .
J gene: TRBJ2-6
CDR3 protein: CASSGEPGANVLTF
CDR3 DNA: TGTGCCAGTAGCGGGGAGCCTGGGGCCAACGTCCTGACTTTC

V gene: TRBV25-1
D gene: TRBD1
J gene: TRBJ2-5
CDR3 protein: CASSGPRDRGPETQYF
CDR3 DNA: TGTGCCAGCAGTGGACCCCGGGACAGGGGGCCCGAGACCCAGTACTTC

V gene: TRBV11-3
D gene: TRBD2
J gene: TRBJ2-1
CDR3 protein: CASSFRGGANEQFF
CDR3 DNA: TGTGCCAGCAGCTTTCGCGGGGGGGCGAATGAGCAGTTCTTC

V gene: TRBV7-2
D gene: TRBD1
J gene: TRBJ2-7
CDR3 protein: CASSLWDRGSYEQYF
CDR3 DNA: TGTGCCAGCAGCCTTTGGGACAGGGGATCCTACGAGCAGTACTTC

V gene: TRBV5-1
D gene: TRBD2
J gene: TRBJ2-5
CDR3 protein: CASSLLAEQETQYF
CDR3 DNA: TGCGCCAGCAGCTTACTAGCGGAACAAGAGACCCAGTACTTC

V gene: TRBV6-5
D gene: .
J gene: TRBJ2-7
CDR3 protein: CASRLDSSSYEQYF
CDR3 DNA: TGTGCCAGCAGACTAGACAGCTCCTCCTACGAGCAGTACTTC

V gene: TRBV5-1
D gene: .
J gene: TRBJ2-7
CDR3 protein: CASSFEGLEQYF
CDR3 DNA: TGCGCCAGCAGCTTCGAGGGTCTCGAGCAGTACTTC

V gene: TRBV2
D gene: TRBD2
J gene: TRBJ2-1
CDR3 protein: CASRGLAGGDNEQFF
CDR3 DNA: TGTGCCAGCAGAGGACTAGCGGGGGGGGATAATGAGCAGTTCTTC

V gene: TRBV30
D gene: TRBD1
J gene: TRBJ2-7
CDR3 protein: CAWTRDRYYEQYF
CDR3 DNA: TGTGCCTGGACCCGGGACAGGTACTACGAGCAGTACTTC

V gene: TRBV6-6
D gene: .
J gene: TRBJ1-1
CDR3 protein: CASSPGGDTEAFF
CDR3 DNA: TGTGCCAGCAGTCCGGGCGGTGACACTGAAGCTTTCTTT

V gene: TRBV18
D gene: TRBD1
J gene: TRBJ1-1
CDR3 protein: CASSPGQGNTEAFF
CDR3 DNA: TGTGCCAGCTCACCTGGACAGGGCAACACTGAAGCTTTCTTT

V gene: TRBV28
D gene: .
J gene: TRBJ2-7
CDR3 protein: CASSYDRTSYEQYF
CDR3 DNA: TGTGCCAGCAGTTATGACAGGACTTCCTACGAGCAGTACTTC

V gene: TRBV30
D gene: .
J gene: TRBJ1-3
CDR3 protein: CAWSPGPGYSGNTIYF
CDR3 DNA: TGTGCCTGGAGTCCGGGTCCGGGATACTCTGGAAACACCATATATTTT

V gene: TRBV7-2
D gene: TRBD2
J gene: TRBJ2-5
CDR3 protein: CASSLRMSLAGTQETQYF
CDR3 DNA: TGTGCCAGCAGCCTTCGCATGTCCCTAGCGGGAACGCAAGAGACCCAGTACTTC

V gene: TRBV5-4
D gene: TRBD2
J gene: TRBJ2-1
CDR3 protein: CASRRAGGPVEQFF
CDR3 DNA: TGTGCCAGCAGGAGAGCGGGGGGGCCTGTTGAGCAGTTCTTC

V gene: TRBV6-5
D gene: .
J gene: TRBJ1-2
CDR3 protein: CASRFLAGDNYGYTF
CDR3 DNA: TGTGCCAGCAGGTTCCTCGCAGGGGATAACTATGGCTACACCTTC